The clone carrying this TCR beta chain came up a few times. Its antigen is currently unknown. CDR3 length: 15 amino acids. CDR1 and CDR2 from the germline V gene are ENHRY and SYGVKD. V lost 3 bases and J 6 bases, leaving 18 bases between the germline ends. This record comes from a study of T cells after yellow fever vaccination. Regarding the study as a whole: Compared with primary, the secondary response was weaker and peaked at day 5, not 15.

Via MiXCR, TCRdb re-called the 5' RACE reads, giving one row per CDR3 protein. The table includes more than 95,000 distinct CDR3 sequences, roughly 8.2% detected once. This chain joins TRBV10-3 and TRBJ2-7; TRBD2 is a possible D gene (7 bases). The clonotype was recovered from a man between 18 and 35 years old who received the YFV17D yellow fever vaccine. Sequenced material: CD8+ T cells sorted from PBMCs, taken on the day of the yellow fever booster vaccination. CDR3 sequence reads: CAISDLSGGAGEQYF. The CDR3 coding sequence is TGTGCCATCAGTGATCTATCTGGGGGGGCCGGCGAGCAGTACTTC.